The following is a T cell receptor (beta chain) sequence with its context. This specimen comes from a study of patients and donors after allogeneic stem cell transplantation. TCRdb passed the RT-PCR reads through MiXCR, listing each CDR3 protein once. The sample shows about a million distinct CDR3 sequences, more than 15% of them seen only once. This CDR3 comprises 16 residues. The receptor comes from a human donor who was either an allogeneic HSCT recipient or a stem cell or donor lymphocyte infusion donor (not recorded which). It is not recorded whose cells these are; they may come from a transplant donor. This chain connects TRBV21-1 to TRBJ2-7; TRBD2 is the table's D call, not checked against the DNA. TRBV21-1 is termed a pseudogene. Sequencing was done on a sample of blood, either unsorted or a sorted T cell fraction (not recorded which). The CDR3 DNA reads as TGTGCCAGCAGCAAAGCGCCCGCGGGAGGGAGTAACGAGCAGTACTTC. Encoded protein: CASSKAPAGGSNEQYF.